This T cell receptor beta chain was identified during a study of siplizumab effects on memory and regulatory T cells. As for this clone: What it binds is unknown.

Study-wide findings and caveats: Tregs that proliferated in siplizumab cultures did not have their suppressive function confirmed.

The assay was immunoSEQ multiplex PCR, and TCRdb's table has in-frame clones only and misses some. This sample has approximately 56,000 clones, with around 97% found just once. For three donor pairs, CD4+ naive/memory and CD8+ naive/effector-memory/TEMRA unstimulated subsets were also sequenced. This sequence was found in a human donor in good health. The material sequenced was naive CD8+ T cells sorted from blood.

CDR3 DNA sequence: TGTGCCAGCAGTCCCCATGATACCTACAATGAGCAGTTCTTC. Its protein is CASSPHDTYNEQFF. The V and J genes are TRBV7-2 and TRBJ2-1, with D unclear. Trimming took off 6 bases at V and 2 bases at J, with 11 bases between the two ends. Germline values: CDR1 SGHTA, CDR2 FQGNSA. The CDR3 runs to 14 residues.